One and the same sample provided the 14 T cell receptor beta chains below, sequenced in a study of cytomegalovirus exposure and HLA in healthy donors. The PCR was carried out with 60 Vbeta primers and 13 Jbeta primers. Produced via immunoSEQ multiplex PCR; TCRdb's table is partial and in-frame only. The sample holds about 100,000 clones, less than 85% seen once. The sample was PBMCs. These TCRs come from a woman in her sixties in good health and CMV-seropositive.

The genes are TRBV28 and TRBJ1-2; D call uncertain. The V and J ends lost 6 bases and 4 bases respectively, with 15 bases between them. Germline lookup yields CDR1 MDHEN and CDR2 SYDVKM. The CDR3 loop spans 14 amino acids. Here the CDR3 DNA reads TGTGCCAGCAGCCTCCAGAGACAACGCTATGGCTACACCTTC. This codes for CASSLQRQRYGYTF.

J is TRBJ2-1 and V is TRBV10-2; tentative D call: TRBD2 (6 bases). The CDR3 has 15 amino acids. V was trimmed by 2 bases and J by 3 bases, leaving 11 bases between them. Germline V gene sequence: CDR1 WSHSY, CDR2 SAAADI. DNA of the CDR3: TGCGCCAGCAGTGAGGACGCGGGACGCTACAATGAGCAGTTCTTC. The encoded protein is CASSEDAGRYNEQFF.

As concerns this clone: Here the CDR3 omits its conserved ending phenylalanine or tryptophan, so a read error is the likely source. The chain has TRBV6-6 and TRBJ1-5; D not certain. V lost 0 bases, J lost 9 bases, and 15 bases lay in between. This CDR3 comprises 15 residues. Germline assignment: CDR1 MNHNY and CDR2 SVGAGI (reference sequence). CDR3 sequence reads: CASSYSSASPGPQHL. The CDR3 DNA is TGTGCCAGCAGTTACTCTTCGGCTTCGCCAGGGCCCCAGCATCTT.

The CDR3 region has the DNA TGTGCCATCAGTCTTACTGTCGGGACTAGCGGGAGGAATGAGCAGTTCTTC. Protein sequence: CAISLTVGTSGRNEQFF. This chain uses TRBV10-3 with TRBJ2-1; 15 bases fit TRBD2. Unmatched junction bases numbered 9, after V lost 5 bases and J lost 7 bases. The CDR3 contains 17 residues. CDR1 is ENHRY, CDR2 SYGVKD, per germline.

The V and J genes are TRBV5-1 and TRBJ2-3; 13 bases match TRBD2. There are 15 residues in the CDR3. The V gene's germline CDR1 is SGHRS and CDR2 YFSETQ. J lost 5 bases, V lost 4 bases, and 4 bases had no gene match. The CDR3 DNA is TGCGCCAGCAGCGCGGGACTAGCGGGAATAGATACGCAGTATTTT. Translated: CASSAGLAGIDTQYF.

Only a few counts were recorded for this clone. CDR3 loop: CASASRGGHEKLFF. CDR3 coding DNA: TGTGCCAGCGCGTCTCGCGGCGGTCATGAAAAACTGTTTTTT. This sequence joins TRBV27 and TRBJ1-4; D uncertain. The germline V gene has CDR1 MNHEY and CDR2 SMNVEV (reference sequence). Trimming shortened V by 8 bases and J by 6 bases, and 16 bases separated the two germline ends. CDR3 length: 14 residues. Combining the CDR3 with reference TRBV27 and TRBJ1-4 gives the whole variable domain EAQVTQNPRYLITVTGKKLTVTCSQNMNHEYMSWYRQDPGLGLRQIYYSMNVEVTDKGDVPEGYKVSRKEKRNFPLILESPSPNQTSLYFCASASRGGHEKLFFGSGTQLSVL.

The rearrangement uses TRBV28 and TRBJ2-5, with 8 bases fitting TRBD2. J was trimmed by 5 bases and V by 6 bases; bases with no gene match: 5. The CDR3 spans 13 residues. The V gene's germline CDR1 is MDHEN and CDR2 SYDVKM. The CDR3 DNA reads as TGTGCCAGCAGGGCCGGGACTAGGGAGACCCAGTACTTC. It codes for CASRAGTRETQYF.

The chain couples TRBV7-9 to TRBJ2-1, with unresolved D. The V gene lost 5 bases and the J gene lost 8 bases, with 7 bases spanning the gap. Germline-derived CDR1 and CDR2 are SEHNR and FQNEAQ (reference sequence). This CDR3 has 11 residues. The CDR3, as DNA: TGTGCCAGCAGCGCGGATTATGAGCAGTTCTTC. Protein sequence: CASSADYEQFF. Full variable domain (remainder filled in from reference TRBV7-9 and TRBJ2-1): DTGVSQNPRHKITKRGQNVTFRCDPISEHNRLYWYRQTLGQGPEFLTYFQNEAQLEKSRLLSDRFSAERPKGSFSTLEIQRTEQGDSAMYLCASSADYEQFFGPGTRLTVL.

This clone was observed a handful of times. The V gene is TRBV4-1, the J gene TRBJ1-3; the D is unclear. Trimming pared 0 bases from V and 0 bases from J, leaving 9 bases between. The CDR3 has 16 amino acids. Germline V gene data show CDR1 as MGHRA and CDR2 as YSYEKL. The CDR3 reads CASSQDPTLSGNTIYF. Here the CDR3 DNA reads TGCGCCAGCAGCCAAGACCCTACCCTCTCTGGAAACACCATATATTTT.

This chain links TRBV27 with TRBJ2-5; D might be TRBD1 (5 bases). With the DNA end fitting TRBJ2-7 better, the J assignment may be wrong. CDR1 and CDR2 from the germline V gene are MNHEY and SMNVEV (reference sequence). The CDR3 totals 13 residues. The CDR3 loop reads CASSLGALDEQYF. The CDR3 coding sequence is TGTGCCAGCAGTTTAGGGGCCCTTGACGAGCAGTACTTC.

The chain combines TRBV6-5 with TRBJ2-7, with 11 bases lining up with TRBD2. V lost 6 bases to trimming and J lost 3 bases; unmatched junction nucleotides: 7. Germline V gene sequence: CDR1 MNHEY, CDR2 SVGAGI. This CDR3 has 15 amino acids. CDR3 sequence reads: CASSKLAGGNYEQYF. The CDR3, as DNA: TGTGCCAGCAGCAAGCTAGCGGGAGGTAACTACGAGCAGTACTTC.

The J gene is TRBJ2-1, the V gene TRBV7-9; TRBD1 might be the D (6 bases). The CDR3 extends over 18 amino acids. CDR1 is SEHNR and CDR2 is FQNEAQ in the germline V gene (reference sequence). Trimming shortened V by 2 bases and J by 6 bases, and 23 bases separated the two germline ends. The CDR3 nucleotides read TGTGCCAGCAGCTTATCAACCTCCCAGGGGATTTCATCCAATGAGCAGTTCTTC. The encoded protein is CASSLSTSQGISSNEQFF.

This chain joins TRBV12-5 and TRBJ2-1; D may be TRBD1 (6 bases). CDR1 is LGHNT, CDR2 FRNRAP, per germline. The V end lost 4 bases, the J end lost 8 bases, and 12 bases lay between the germline ends. This CDR3 spans 13 amino acids. The CDR3 coding sequence is TGTGCTAGTGGTTACCCTGGGGGCGATGAGCAGTTCTTC. Residues: CASGYPGGDEQFF.

The chain recombines TRBV5-6 with TRBJ2-5; 12 nucleotides match TRBD2. Unmatched junction bases numbered 6, after V lost 2 bases and J lost 4 bases. This CDR3 is built from 16 residues. Germline V gene sequence: CDR1 SGHDT, CDR2 YYEEEE. The chain's CDR3 is CASSLKGGLAGETQYF. CDR3 coding DNA: TGTGCCAGCAGCTTAAAGGGGGGACTAGCGGGAGAGACCCAGTACTTC.